This T cell receptor (beta chain) was documented in a study of blood T cell repertoires in COVID-19. The germline CDR1 and CDR2 sequences are LNHDA and SQIVND (reference sequence). The CDR3 has 14 amino acids. The junction had 5 bases not matched to a gene; V was cut back by 6 bases and J by 3 bases. This table comes from immunoSEQ multiplex PCR, and its TCRdb copy is limited to in-frame clones, with some not included. The sample lists 150,000 to 160,000 clones, 65% to 90% seen once, with almost 10% in the top ten. This clonotype originated in a woman between 45 and 60 years old with acute or convalescent COVID-19. The V gene is TRBV19, the J gene TRBJ2-7; 10 nucleotides match TRBD1. Source material: peripheral blood. The CDR3 spells CASRPGQGYYEQYF. The DNA for the CDR3 is TGTGCCAGTAGGCCGGGACAGGGGTACTACGAGCAGTACTTC.